Here is one TCR beta chain with its context. Per the original methods: Amplification from reference gene primers served as the basis for estimated nucleated cell counts. Measured with immunoSEQ multiplex PCR; TCRdb has only the in-frame clones, and not every one. V and J calls plus clone size are reproduced from that table; the DNA served to infer D and trimming. This sample has 88,000 or so clones, with 75% to 90% found just once. The data stem from a study of blood T cell repertoires in COVID-19. The TCR sequence derives from a man aged 60 to 75 with acute or convalescent COVID-19. The specimen was peripheral blood.

The CDR3 protein is CASREGQGSRYTF. Written as DNA, the CDR3 is TGCGCCAGCAGGGAGGGACAGGGGAGTCGCTACACCTTC. The rearrangement joins TRBV10-2 to TRBJ1-2; 10 positions match TRBD1. Germline CDR1 and CDR2: WSHSY and SAAADI. Trimming removed 6 bases from V and 9 bases from J; junction bases left unmatched: 7. The CDR3 has 13 amino acids.